This TCR beta chain is from a study of control samples from healthy donors and cancer patients. Method: immunoSEQ multiplex PCR; TCRdb's copy keeps in-frame clones and lacks some. The profile shows about 120,000 clones, roughly 93% of them singletons. V was clipped by 7 bases and J by 2 bases, with 12 bases between them. The CDR3 extends over 14 amino acids. The germline V gene has CDR1 MDHEN and CDR2 SYDVKM. There are a few counts of this clone. The gene calls are TRBV28 and TRBJ1-5; possibly TRBD1 for D (5 bases). This receptor was taken from a man aged 25 to 40 in good health. The sequenced material came from blood. CDR3 DNA sequence: TGTGCCAGCAAGTGGGGGGGTGGCAATCAGCCCCAGCATTTT. Translation gives CASKWGGGNQPQHF.